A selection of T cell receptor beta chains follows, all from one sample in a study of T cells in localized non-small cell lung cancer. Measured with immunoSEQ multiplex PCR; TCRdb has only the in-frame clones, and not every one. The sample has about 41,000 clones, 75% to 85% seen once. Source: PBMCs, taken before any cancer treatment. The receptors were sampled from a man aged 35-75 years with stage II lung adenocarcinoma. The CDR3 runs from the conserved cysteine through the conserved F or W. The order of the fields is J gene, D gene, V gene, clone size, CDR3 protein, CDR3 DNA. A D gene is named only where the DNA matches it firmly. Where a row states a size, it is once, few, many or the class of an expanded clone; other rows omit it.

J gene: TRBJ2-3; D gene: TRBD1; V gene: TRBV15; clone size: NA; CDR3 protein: CATSREDRVPDTQYF; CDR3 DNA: TGTGCCACCAGCAGAGAAGACAGGGTGCCAGATACGCAGTATTTT
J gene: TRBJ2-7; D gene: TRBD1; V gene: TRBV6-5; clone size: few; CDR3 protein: CASRQGSSYEQYF; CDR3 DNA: TGTGCCAGCAGACAGGGGAGCTCCTACGAGCAGTACTTC
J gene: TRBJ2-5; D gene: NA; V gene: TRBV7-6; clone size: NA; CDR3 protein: CASSLFGDRSFETRYF; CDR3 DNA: TGTGCCAGCAGCTTATTTGGGGACCGAAGTTTTGAGACCCGGTACTTC
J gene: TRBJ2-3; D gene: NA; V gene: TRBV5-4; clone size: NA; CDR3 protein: CASSTIDRLGADTQYF; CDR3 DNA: TGTGCCAGCAGCACCATCGACAGGTTGGGGGCAGATACGCAGTATTTT
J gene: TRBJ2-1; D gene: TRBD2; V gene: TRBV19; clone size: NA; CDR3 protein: CASSHRRGLTGNEQFF; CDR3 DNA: TGTGCCAGTAGCCATCGGCGGGGACTAACGGGAAATGAGCAGTTCTTC
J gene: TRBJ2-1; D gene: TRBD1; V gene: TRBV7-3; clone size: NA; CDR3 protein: CASSLTFGTGSSYNEQFF; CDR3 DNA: TGTGCCAGCAGCTTAACGTTCGGGACAGGGAGCTCCTACAATGAGCAGTTCTTC
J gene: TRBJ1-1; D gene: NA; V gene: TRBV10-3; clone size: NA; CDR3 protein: CATQGTLIGEAFF; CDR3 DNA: TGTGCCACCCAGGGGACCCTAATAGGGGAAGCTTTCTTT
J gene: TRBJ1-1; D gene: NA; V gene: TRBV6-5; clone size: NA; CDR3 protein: CASSRNLLPDTEAFF; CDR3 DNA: TGTGCCAGCAGTCGGAACCTACTTCCGGACACTGAAGCTTTCTTT
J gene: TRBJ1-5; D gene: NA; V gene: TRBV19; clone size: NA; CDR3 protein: CASSIRAENQPQHF; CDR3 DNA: TGTGCCAGTAGTATTAGGGCAGAAAATCAGCCCCAGCATTTT
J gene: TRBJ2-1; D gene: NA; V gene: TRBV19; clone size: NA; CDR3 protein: CASSDQTVSDEQFF; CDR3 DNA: TGTGCCAGTAGTGACCAGACGGTCTCCGATGAGCAGTTCTTC
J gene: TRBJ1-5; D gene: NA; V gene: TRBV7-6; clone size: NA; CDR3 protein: CASSLAPDRQPQHF; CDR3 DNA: TGTGCCAGCAGCTTAGCACCGGATCGTCAGCCCCAGCATTTT
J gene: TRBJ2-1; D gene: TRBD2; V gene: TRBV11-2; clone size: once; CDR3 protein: CASSRGPGLRYNEQFF; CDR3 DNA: TGTGCCAGCAGCCGCGGGCCGGGACTACGATACAATGAGCAGTTCTTC
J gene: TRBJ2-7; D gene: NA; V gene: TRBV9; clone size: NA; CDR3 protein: CASSVDPSGEQYF; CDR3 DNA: TGTGCCAGCAGCGTAGATCCTTCCGGCGAGCAGTACTTC
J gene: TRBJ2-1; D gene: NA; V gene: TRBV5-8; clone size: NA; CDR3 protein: CASSFRADSYNEQFF; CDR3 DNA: TGTGCCAGCAGCTTCAGGGCCGACTCCTACAATGAGCAGTTCTTC
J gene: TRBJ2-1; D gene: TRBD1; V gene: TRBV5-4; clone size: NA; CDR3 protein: CASSLGQVEGEQFF; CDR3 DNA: TGTGCCAGCAGCCTCGGACAGGTAGAGGGTGAGCAGTTCTTC
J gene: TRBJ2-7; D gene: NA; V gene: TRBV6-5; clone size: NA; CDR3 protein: CASSYSSLQGYEQYF; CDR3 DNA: TGTGCCAGCAGTTACTCGTCACTTCAGGGCTACGAGCAGTACTTC
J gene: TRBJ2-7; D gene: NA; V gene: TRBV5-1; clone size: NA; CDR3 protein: CASSSQGFYEQYF; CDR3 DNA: TGCGCCAGCAGCTCACAGGGTTTCTACGAGCAGTACTTC
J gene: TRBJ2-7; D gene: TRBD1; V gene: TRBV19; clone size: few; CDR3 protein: CASRTRQGISYEQYF; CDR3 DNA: TGTGCCAGTAGAACTCGACAGGGGATCTCCTACGAGCAGTACTTC
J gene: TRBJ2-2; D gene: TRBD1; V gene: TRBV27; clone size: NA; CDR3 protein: CASSLQGSTGELFF; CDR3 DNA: TGTGCCAGCAGCTTACAGGGGTCCACCGGGGAGCTGTTTTTT
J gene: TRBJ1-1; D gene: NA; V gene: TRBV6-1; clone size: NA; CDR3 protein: CASSAQYMNTEAFF; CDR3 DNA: TGTGCCAGCAGTGCACAGTACATGAACACTGAAGCTTTCTTT
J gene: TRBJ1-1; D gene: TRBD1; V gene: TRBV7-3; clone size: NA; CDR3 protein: CASSLSGQVGTEAFF; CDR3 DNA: TGTGCCAGCAGCTTATCCGGACAGGTGGGGACTGAAGCTTTCTTT
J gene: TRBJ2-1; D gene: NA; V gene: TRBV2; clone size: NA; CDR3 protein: CASSEGLTEQFF; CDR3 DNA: TGTGCCAGCAGTGAAGGGCTCACTGAGCAGTTCTTC
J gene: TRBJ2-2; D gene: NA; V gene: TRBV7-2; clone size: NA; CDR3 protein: CASSLAGIGELFF; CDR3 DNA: TGTGCCAGCAGCTTAGCGGGAATCGGGGAGCTGTTTTTT
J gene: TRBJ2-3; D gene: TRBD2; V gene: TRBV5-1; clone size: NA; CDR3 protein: CASSLALAGGSDTQYF; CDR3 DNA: TGCGCCAGCAGCTTGGCCCTAGCGGGAGGGTCAGATACGCAGTATTTT
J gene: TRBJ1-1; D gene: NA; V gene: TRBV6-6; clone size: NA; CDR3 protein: CATISGGYTEAFF; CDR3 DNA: TGTGCCACCATATCTGGAGGGTACACTGAAGCTTTCTTT
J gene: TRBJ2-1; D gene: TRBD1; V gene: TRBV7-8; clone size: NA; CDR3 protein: CASSQDRLYNEQFF; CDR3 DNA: TGTGCCAGCAGCCAGGACAGGTTGTACAATGAGCAGTTCTTC
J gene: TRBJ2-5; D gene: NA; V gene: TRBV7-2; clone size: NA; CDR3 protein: CASSFAAQETQYF; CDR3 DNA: TGTGCCAGCAGCTTTGCGGCTCAAGAGACCCAGTACTTC
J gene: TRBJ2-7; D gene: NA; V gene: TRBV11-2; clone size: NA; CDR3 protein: CASSFSVGGTYEQYF; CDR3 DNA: TGTGCCAGCAGCTTTTCAGTAGGGGGAACCTACGAGCAGTACTTC
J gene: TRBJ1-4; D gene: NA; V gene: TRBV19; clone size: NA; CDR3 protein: CASSIDFGYGARANEKLFF; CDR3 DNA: TGTGCCAGTAGTATAGATTTCGGTTACGGTGCCAGGGCTAATGAAAAACTGTTTTTT
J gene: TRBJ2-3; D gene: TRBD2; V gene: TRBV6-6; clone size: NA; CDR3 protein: CASSPMGGRGYF; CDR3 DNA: TGTGCCAGCAGCCCCATGGGCGGGAGGGGGTATTTT
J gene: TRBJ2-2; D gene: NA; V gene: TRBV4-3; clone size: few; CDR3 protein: CASSQDPFPGANTGELFF; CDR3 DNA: TGCGCCAGCAGCCAAGACCCTTTCCCAGGGGCCAACACCGGGGAGCTGTTTTTT
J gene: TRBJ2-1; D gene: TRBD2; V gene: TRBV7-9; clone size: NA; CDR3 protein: CASSLVGSGSYNEQFF; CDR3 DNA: TGTGCCAGCAGCTTAGTCGGTAGCGGGAGTTACAATGAGCAGTTCTTC
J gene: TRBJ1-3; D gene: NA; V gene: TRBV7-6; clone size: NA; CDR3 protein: CASSLGPGSSGNTIYF; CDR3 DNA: TGTGCCAGCAGCTTAGGACCCGGGAGCTCTGGAAACACCATATATTTT
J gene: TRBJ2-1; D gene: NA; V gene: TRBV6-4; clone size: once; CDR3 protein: CASSETRLAYSEQFF; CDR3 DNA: TGTGCCAGCAGTGAGACGCGGCTGGCCTACAGTGAGCAGTTCTTC
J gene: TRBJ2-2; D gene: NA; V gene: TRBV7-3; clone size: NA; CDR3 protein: CASSLSAGSTGELFF; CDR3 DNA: TGTGCCAGCAGCTTAAGTGCAGGGAGCACCGGGGAGCTGTTTTTT
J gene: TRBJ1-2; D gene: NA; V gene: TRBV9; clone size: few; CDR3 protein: CASSVEQDLRGYTF; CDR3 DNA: TGTGCCAGCAGCGTAGAACAGGACTTACGCGGCTACACCTTC
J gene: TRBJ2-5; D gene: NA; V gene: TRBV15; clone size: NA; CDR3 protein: CATSRGRTQETQYF; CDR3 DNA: TGTGCCACCAGCAGAGGTCGGACACAAGAGACCCAGTACTTC
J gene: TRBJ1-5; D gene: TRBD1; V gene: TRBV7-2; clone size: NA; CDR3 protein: CASSLIGTGKAQPQHF; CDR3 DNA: TGTGCCAGCAGCTTAATTGGGACAGGGAAGGCCCAGCCCCAGCATTTT
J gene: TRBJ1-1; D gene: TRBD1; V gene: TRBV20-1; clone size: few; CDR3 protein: CSAATGGLAFF; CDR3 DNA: TGCAGTGCCGCGACAGGGGGCCTCGCTTTCTTT
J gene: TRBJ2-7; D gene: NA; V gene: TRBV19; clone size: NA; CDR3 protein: CASSDLYEQYF; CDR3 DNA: TGTGCCAGTAGTGATCTTTACGAGCAGTACTTC
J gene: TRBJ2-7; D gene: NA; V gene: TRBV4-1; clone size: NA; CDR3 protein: CASSSSNMGVNYEQYF; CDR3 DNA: TGCGCCAGCAGCTCCTCGAACATGGGGGTCAACTACGAGCAGTACTTC
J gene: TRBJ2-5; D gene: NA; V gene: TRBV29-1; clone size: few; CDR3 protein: CSVGRSGVQETQYF; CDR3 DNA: TGCAGCGTTGGACGAAGCGGAGTTCAAGAGACCCAGTACTTC
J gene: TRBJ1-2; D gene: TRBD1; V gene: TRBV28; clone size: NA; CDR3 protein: CASSRDREDYGYTF; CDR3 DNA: TGTGCCAGCAGTCGGGACAGGGAGGACTATGGCTACACCTTC